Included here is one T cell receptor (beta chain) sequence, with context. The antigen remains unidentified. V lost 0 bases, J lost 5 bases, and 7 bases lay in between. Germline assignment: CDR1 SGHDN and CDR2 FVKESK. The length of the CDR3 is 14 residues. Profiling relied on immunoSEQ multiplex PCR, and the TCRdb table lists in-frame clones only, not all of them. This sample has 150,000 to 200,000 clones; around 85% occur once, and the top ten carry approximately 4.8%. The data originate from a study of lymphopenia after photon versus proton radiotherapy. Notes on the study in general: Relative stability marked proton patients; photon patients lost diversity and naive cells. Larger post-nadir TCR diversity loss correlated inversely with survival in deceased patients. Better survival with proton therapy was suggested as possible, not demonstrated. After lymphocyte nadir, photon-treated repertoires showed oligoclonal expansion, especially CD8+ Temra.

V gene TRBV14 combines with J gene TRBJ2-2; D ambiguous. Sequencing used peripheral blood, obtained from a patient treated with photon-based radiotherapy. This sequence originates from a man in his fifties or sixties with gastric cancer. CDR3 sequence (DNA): TGTGCCAGCAGCCAAGAACGGCTGACCGGGGAGCTGTTTTTT. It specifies CASSQERLTGELFF.